These T cell receptor beta chains were read from a single sample in a study of blood T cells in healthy people across ages. MiXCR, applied by TCRdb to the 5' RACE reads, yields one record per CDR3 protein. The table lists 540,000 or so distinct CDR3 sequences, 25% to 30% of them singletons. Sequences were obtained from blood. The receptor set was obtained from a woman aged 70-85 years in good health. Both conserved end residues are part of each CDR3. D genes are given only for firm matches. Rows may omit the clone size; those that give it use once, few, many or a size class.

V gene,clone size,CDR3 length,J gene,D gene,CDR3 protein,CDR3 DNA
TRBV29-1,.,13,TRBJ2-4,.,CSVRDQGGNIQYF,TGCAGCGTCCGGGACCAGGGAGGTAACATTCAGTACTTC
TRBV12-3/TRBV12-4,few,13,TRBJ1-4,.,CASSPGQREKLFF,TGTGCCAGCAGTCCTGGACAGAGGGAAAAACTGTTTTTT
TRBV5-5,.,17,TRBJ2-2,.,CASSLEVSGFPTGELFF,TGTGCCAGCAGCTTGGAGGTTTCAGGGTTTCCCACCGGGGAGCTGTTTTTT
TRBV6-2/TRBV6-3,.,14,TRBJ2-7,.,CASIGGGYHYEQCF,TGTGCCAGCATCGGAGGGGGCTATCACTACGAGCAGTGCTTC
TRBV9,few,16,TRBJ1-1,TRBD1,CASNSRGGTVNTEAFF,TGTGCCAGCAACTCCAGGGGGGGGACGGTGAACACTGAAGCTTTCTTT
TRBV7-2,.,15,TRBJ2-7,.,CASSLRRDAPYEQYF,TGTGCCAGCAGCTTAAGACGGGATGCACCCTACGAGCAGTACTTC
TRBV2,few,13,TRBJ2-7,.,CASNKEGPGEQYF,TGTGCCAGCAATAAAGAGGGTCCAGGCGAGCAGTACTTC
TRBV4-3,.,13,TRBJ1-2,.,CASSQLGVSGYTF,TGCGCCAGCAGCCAGTTGGGGGTCTCTGGCTACACCTTC
TRBV20-1,many,12,TRBJ2-1,TRBD2,CSAPKGRGGPFF,TGCAGTGCTCCGAAGGGGCGGGGGGGACCGTTCTTC
TRBV7-2,.,15,TRBJ1-4,.,CASSPQIAPNEKLFF,TGTGCCAGCAGCCCCCAGATAGCCCCTAATGAAAAACTGTTTTTT
TRBV6-5,few,15,TRBJ1-5,TRBD1,CASSYHRGANQPQHF,TGTGCCAGCAGTTACCACAGGGGAGCAAATCAGCCCCAGCATTTT
TRBV5-1,many,14,TRBJ2-7,.,CASRVLAGLHEQYF,TGCGCCAGCCGTGTATTGGCGGGGCTCCACGAGCAGTACTTC
TRBV9,few,17,TRBJ1-6,.,CASSGGQFSSYNSPLHF,TGTGCCAGCAGCGGTGGACAGTTTAGCTCCTATAATTCACCCCTCCACTTT
TRBV4-1,.,13,TRBJ1-4,.,CASSPGGHEKLFF,TGCGCCAGCAGCCCGGGAGGGCATGAAAAACTGTTTTTT
TRBV27,.,17,TRBJ2-5,.,CASSRDPRTGTKETQYF,TGTGCCAGCAGTAGAGATCCAAGGACAGGGACTAAAGAGACCCAGTACTTC